The 9 T cell receptor beta chains presented below share a single source sample, sequenced in a study of T cells after yellow fever vaccination. In TCRdb, the 5' RACE reads were re-called with MiXCR into one record per CDR3 protein. The sample contains 500,000 to 650,000 distinct CDR3 sequences, around 12% of which appear only once. Source: PBMCs, taken on the day of the yellow fever booster vaccination. These receptors originate from a man in his thirties or forties who received the YFV17D yellow fever vaccine.

This clonotype was counted a few times. The genes are TRBV29-1 and TRBJ2-7; TRBD2 might be the D (6 bases). Trimming shortened V by 0 bases and J by 0 bases, and 12 bases separated the two germline ends. The CDR3 totals 15 residues. CDR1 is SQVTM and CDR2 is ANQGSEA in the germline V gene. Written as DNA, the CDR3 is TGCAGCGTTGAAGATTTGGAGGGGAGCTCCTACGAGCAGTACTTC. It codes for CSVEDLEGSSYEQYF.

This sequence joins TRBV6-2 or TRBV6-3 and TRBJ2-1; 7 bases fit TRBD2. Trimming cost V 2 bases and J 6 bases; bases outside gene matches: 4. The germline gives CDR1 MNHEY, CDR2 SVGEGT. The CDR3 is 14 amino acids. In DNA form, the CDR3 reads TGTGCCAGCAGTTACCCCGGGGGGAGCAATGAGCAGTTCTTC. It translates to CASSYPGGSNEQFF.

V and J are TRBV28 and TRBJ2-1; D is uncertain. This CDR3 comprises 15 residues. Trimming removed 7 bases at V and 6 bases at J, with 19 bases between. CDR1 MDHEN and CDR2 SYDVKM come from the germline V gene. CDR3 amino acids: CASNKLFGRANEQFF. The DNA of the CDR3 is TGTGCCAGCAATAAATTATTTGGACGGGCCAATGAGCAGTTCTTC.

This clonotype has more than one count but fewer than ten. This chain joins TRBV9 and TRBJ2-5; D possibly matches TRBD1 or TRBD2 (5 bases each). CDR1 SGDLS and CDR2 YYNGEE come from the germline V gene. With 4 bases removed from V and 1 base from J, the gap between germline ends came to 17 bases. This CDR3 has 16 amino acids. The CDR3 reads CASSLEGGHSQETQYF. For the CDR3, the DNA is TGTGCCAGCAGCCTAGAAGGAGGACACTCCCAAGAGACCCAGTACTTC.

This clonotype was counted only a few times. The rearrangement uses TRBV5-4 and TRBJ2-2; possibly TRBD1 for D (5 bases). The germline V gene encodes CDR1 SGHNT and CDR2 YYREEE (reference sequence). The CDR3 consists of 11 residues. Deletions cut 9 bases from V and 7 bases from J, with 10 bases between. In nucleotides, the CDR3 is TGTGCCATTGCAGGGCGCGGGGAGCTGTTTTTT. It encodes CAIAGRGELFF.

This clonotype was counted a few times. The gene calls are TRBV20-1 and TRBJ2-1; possible D gene TRBD2, 6 bases. The germline V gene has CDR1 DFQATT and CDR2 SNEGSKA (reference sequence). The CDR3 is made up of 15 amino acids. V lost 5 bases and J lost 7, with 21 bases in between. CDR3 nucleotide sequence: TGCAGTGCTGAAGTCTTGCGGGACCCCCGAAATGAGCAGTTCTTC. Its translation is CSAEVLRDPRNEQFF.

This chain uses TRBV20-1 with TRBJ2-7; possible D gene TRBD2, 6 bases. Germline CDR1 is DFQATT and CDR2 is SNEGSKA (reference sequence). V was clipped by 2 bases and J by 5 bases, with 22 bases between them. This CDR3 comprises 16 residues. DNA for the CDR3: TGCAGTGCTAGACGCGGGGCGGTCGGCTATCCCGACGAGCAGTACTTC. Residues: CSARRGAVGYPDEQYF.

Only a few counts were recorded for this clonotype. The rearrangement links TRBV5-1 to TRBJ1-4; TRBD1 agrees at 7 bases. Looked up from germline, CDR1 is SGHRS and CDR2 is YFSETQ. With V trimmed by 4 bases and J by 4 bases, 7 bases remained unmatched. The CDR3 covers 15 residues. Written as DNA, the CDR3 is TGCGCCAGCAGCAATGGACAGGCGGGTAATGAAAAACTGTTTTTT. Encoded protein: CASSNGQAGNEKLFF.

In its sample, this clonotype was seen a few times. This CDR3 reads CASSSEGTVYGYTF. The CDR3 DNA reads TGTGCCAGCAGCTCGGAAGGGACAGTCTATGGCTACACCTTC. The V call is TRBV7-2, the J call TRBJ1-2, with 7 bases aligning to TRBD1. In germline, CDR1 is SGHTA, CDR2 FQGNSA. J lost 4 bases, V lost 4 bases, and 6 bases had no gene match. The CDR3 sequence is 14 residues long.